This T cell receptor beta chain originates from a study of technical replicates of blood from a handful of donors (dated by TCRdb to about 2017). Remarks on this clone: Its antigen remains unidentified. No much larger clone is present one base from it, and per-base qualities are unavailable.

In the germline V gene, CDR1 corresponds to SGHRS and CDR2 to YFSETQ. Including the terminal cysteine and phenylalanine, the CDR3 comprises 16 residues. Of the read, only the CDR3 DNA is kept; its 48 bases are in frame from base 1. At the junction V is shortened by 4 bases and J by 2 bases, with 15 bases in between. Libraries were constructed by the immunoSEQ multiplex PCR assay. In its TCRdb copy, this immuneACCESS table keeps in-frame sequences only and misses some clones. Where compared with another copy, unresolved V genes explain less than half of these, and the others have no known cause. The sample table holds tens of thousands of clones, of which 91% were seen once. Under 0.45% of the sample is taken by the ten largest.

The chain is made from TRBV5-1 and TRBJ1-4, with no confidently assigned D gene. What was sequenced was T cells isolated from PBMCs. The sequence derives from a human donor in good health. Some clones in this sample may be carry-over from other donors' samples. The CDR3 region has the sequence CASSPAGIMTNEKLFF. The DNA sequence is TGCGCCAGCAGCCCAGCGGGGATCATGACTAATGAAAAACTGTTTTTT.